This T cell receptor (beta chain) emerged from a study of blood T cell repertoires in COVID-19. Study background: Some COVID-19 samples were acute and others convalescent; all came from the United States, Italy and Spain.

Germline CDR1 reads SGHTA; CDR2 reads FQGNSA. This CDR3 spans 14 amino acids. V shed 8 bases and J shed 1 base, with 13 bases lying between them. In the original processing: Reference gene primer amplification in the assay estimated nucleated cell counts. The protocol was immunoSEQ multiplex PCR, while the TCRdb copy is restricted to in-frame clones and leaves out a portion. V and J calls plus clone size are reproduced from that table; the DNA served to infer D and trimming. The sample contains some 260,000 clones, approximately 90% of which appear only once. This chain connects TRBV7-2 to TRBJ2-3; a weak D match, TRBD2 (5 bases). This sequence originates from a middle-aged woman who had recovered from COVID-19. Sequences were obtained from peripheral blood. CDR3: CASAKDSGTDTQYF. CDR3 sequence (DNA): TGTGCCAGCGCCAAGGATAGCGGCACAGATACGCAGTATTTT.